What follows are 18 T cell receptor beta chains derived from one specimen sequenced in a study of blood T cell repertoires in COVID-19 (TCRdb year 2020). The method was the immunoSEQ multiplex PCR assay. TCRdb limited this immuneACCESS table to in-frame rearrangements with V and J called. A share of clones is missing; checked studies link under half to unresolved V genes, and the rest is unexplained. This sample is represented by around 100,000 clones; about nine tenths of them were singletons. The ten largest clones take up roughly 4.4% of the sample. The sequenced sample consisted of peripheral blood. All receptors come from a woman aged 45 to 65 with acute or convalescent COVID-19.

V and J are TRBV28 and TRBJ1-2; D ambiguous. Germline assignment: CDR1 MDHEN and CDR2 SYDVKM. The CDR3 length is 16 residues. The germline V and J ends were trimmed by 3 bases and 0 bases, with 14 bases remaining between them. CDR3 DNA: TGTGCCAGCAGTTTGACGGGATTAAGTTCTAACTATGGCTACACCTTC. It specifies CASSLTGLSSNYGYTF.

This rearrangement joins TRBV18 to TRBJ2-5, with 9 bases aligning to TRBD1. This CDR3 contains 15 residues. Unmatched junction bases numbered 9, after V lost 6 bases and J lost 4 bases. Germline CDR1 reads KGHSH; CDR2 reads LQKENI. This CDR3 reads CASSADRGGAETQYF. CDR3 DNA sequence: TGTGCCAGCTCGGCGGACAGGGGAGGGGCAGAGACCCAGTACTTC.

This clone was seen only once. V gene TRBV2 combines with J gene TRBJ1-5; perhaps TRBD1 as D (5 bases). In germline, CDR1 is SNHLY, CDR2 FYNNEI. The CDR3 has 15 amino acids. Trimming removed 4 bases from V and 0 bases from J, with 10 bases in between. The CDR3 region is CASSVRGYSNQPQHF. CDR3 bases: TGTGCCAGCAGTGTACGGGGGTATAGCAATCAGCCCCAGCATTTT.

The gene calls are TRBV6-2 or TRBV6-3 and TRBJ1-5, with D possibly TRBD1 on 6 matching bases. CDR1 MNHEY and CDR2 SVGEGT come from the germline V gene. The CDR3 covers 15 residues. Trimming pared 4 bases from V and 6 bases from J, leaving 16 bases between. CDR3 sequence reads: CASSSTGPVGQPQHF. Here the CDR3 DNA reads TGTGCCAGCAGTTCCACAGGGCCTGTCGGTCAGCCCCAGCATTTT.

The gene calls are TRBV10-1 and TRBJ1-1; no reliable D call. The CDR3 is made up of 13 amino acids. The germline V and J ends were trimmed by 3 bases and 4 bases, with 9 bases remaining between them. The germline V gene has CDR1 WNHNN and CDR2 SYGVQD (reference sequence). Written as DNA, the CDR3 is TGCGCCAGCAGTGACGAGGTAGGCACTGAAGCTTTCTTT. It specifies CASSDEVGTEAFF.

V gene TRBV7-7 combines with J gene TRBJ2-5; no reliable D call. Trimming stripped 4 bases from V and 5 bases from J, with 14 bases between. The CDR3 covers 14 residues. Per the germline V gene, CDR1 is SSHAT and CDR2 is FNYEAQ (reference sequence). CDR3 loop: CASSSSPGPETQYF. CDR3 sequence (DNA): TGTGCCAGCAGCTCCAGTCCTGGCCCGGAGACCCAGTACTTC.

CDR3 loop: CASSFLYGYTF. The CDR3 bases are TGTGCCAGCAGTTTTTTATATGGCTACACCTTC. The gene calls are TRBV12-3 or TRBV12-4 and TRBJ1-2; D gene unclear. This CDR3 has 11 residues. Deletions cut 3 bases from V and 5 bases from J, with 4 bases between.

The chain links TRBV11-2 to TRBJ2-1; D might be TRBD1 (6 bases). This CDR3 contains 16 residues. Trimming left V 0 bases short and J 8 bases short, with 17 bases between. The germline V gene encodes CDR1 SGHAT and CDR2 FQNNGV. CDR3 in amino acids: CASSLETGLGPDEQFF. The CDR3 region has the DNA TGTGCCAGCAGCTTAGAGACAGGATTGGGCCCGGATGAGCAGTTCTTC.

This clone was seen only once. This chain uses TRBV3-1 (or the pseudogene TRBV3-2) with TRBJ1-2, with 7 bases fitting TRBD1. J lost 8 bases, V lost 6 bases, and 9 bases had no gene match. The germline gives CDR1 LGHDT, CDR2 YNNKEL (reference sequence). This CDR3 spans 13 amino acids. The CDR3 sequence is CASSLQGEVGYTF. DNA of the CDR3: TGTGCCAGCAGTCTTCAGGGGGAGGTAGGCTACACCTTC.

The chain recombines TRBV5-6 with TRBJ1-5; possible D gene TRBD1, 6 bases. The CDR3 is 16 residues long. The V gene's germline CDR1 is SGHDT and CDR2 YYEEEE. V lost 0 bases to trimming and J lost 4 bases, with 14 bases between them. In DNA, the CDR3 is TGTGCCAGCAGCTTGGACAGGGCCAAAAATAATCAGCCCCAGCATTTT. It specifies CASSLDRAKNNQPQHF.

The J gene is TRBJ1-5, the V gene TRBV2, with 8 bases aligning to TRBD1. CDR3 length: 12 residues. CDR1 and CDR2 (germline): SNHLY, FYNNEI. V gave up 7 bases and J gave up 6 bases; unmatched junction bases: 2. In DNA form, the CDR3 reads TGTGCCAGCACAGGGGGCTCTCAGCCCCAGCATTTT. Its protein product is CASTGGSQPQHF.

The chain uses TRBV20-1 and TRBJ1-4; no firm D call. Trimming left V 3 bases short and J 0 bases short, with 11 bases between. The CDR3 consists of 15 residues. Germline assignment: CDR1 DFQATT and CDR2 SNEGSKA (reference sequence). CDR3 sequence reads: CSASALGATNEKLFF. The CDR3 bases are TGCAGTGCTAGTGCATTAGGAGCAACTAATGAAAAACTGTTTTTT.

This chain connects TRBV25-1 to TRBJ1-1; 7 bases align to TRBD1. The CDR3 has 13 amino acids. J lost 5 bases, V lost 7 bases, and 7 bases had no gene match. In germline, CDR1 is MGHDK, CDR2 SYGVNS. CDR3 in amino acids: CASTAAGGTEAFF. As DNA, the CDR3 is TGTGCCAGCACCGCAGCAGGGGGAACTGAAGCTTTCTTT.

The CDR3 nucleotides are TGTGCCAGCAGAAGATCAGCCGGGACAGAAAATTCACCCCTCCACTTT. This gives the protein CASRRSAGTENSPLHF. The chain uses TRBV9 and TRBJ1-6; 7 bases are shared with TRBD1. The CDR3 is 16 residues long. V gave up 5 bases and J gave up 7 bases; unmatched junction bases: 12. Germline CDR1 SGDLS, CDR2 YYNGEE.

This clone appeared a single time. The chain carries TRBV24-1 and TRBJ1-2, with D possibly being TRBD1 (5 bases). Trimming left V 4 bases short and J 8 bases short, with 13 bases between. CDR3 length: 13 residues. Germline values: CDR1 KGHDR, CDR2 SFDVKD. Here the CDR3 reads CATSEGAVKGYTF. CDR3 coding DNA: TGTGCCACCAGTGAAGGGGCGGTCAAGGGCTACACCTTC.

The chain couples TRBV6-5 to TRBJ2-7, with D hard to call. Between the trimmed V and J ends, which lost 6 bases and 0 bases, there was a span of 9 bases. Germline V lookup: CDR1 MNHEY, CDR2 SVGAGI. The CDR3 extends over 13 amino acids. As DNA, the CDR3 is TGTGCCAGCAGCAGCCGGGTCTCCTACGAGCAGTACTTC. The encoded protein is CASSSRVSYEQYF.

The chain has TRBV7-3 and TRBJ2-1; D perhaps matches TRBD2 (6 bases). Germline V gene lookup returns CDR1 SGHTA and CDR2 FQGTGA. Trimming shortened V by 1 base and J by 7 bases, and 14 bases separated the two germline ends. The CDR3 is 15 residues long. This CDR3 reads CASSLMPLADNEQFF. CDR3 in DNA: TGTGCCAGCAGCTTAATGCCACTAGCAGATAATGAGCAGTTCTTC. The whole variable domain, remainder taken from reference TRBV7-3 and TRBJ2-1, is GAGVSQTPSNKVTEKGKYVELRCDPISGHTALYWYRQSLGQGPEFLIYFQGTGAADDSGLPNDRFFAVRPEGSVSTLKIQRTERGDSAVYLCASSLMPLADNEQFFGPGTRLTVL.

The rearrangement links TRBV10-3 to TRBJ2-7; D unclear. V was trimmed by 0 bases and J by 0 bases, leaving 6 bases between them. This CDR3 is 14 amino acids long. CDR1 is ENHRY, CDR2 SYGVKD, per germline. CDR3 region: CAISESSSSYEQYF. CDR3 in DNA: TGTGCCATCAGTGAGTCGTCTAGCTCCTACGAGCAGTACTTC.